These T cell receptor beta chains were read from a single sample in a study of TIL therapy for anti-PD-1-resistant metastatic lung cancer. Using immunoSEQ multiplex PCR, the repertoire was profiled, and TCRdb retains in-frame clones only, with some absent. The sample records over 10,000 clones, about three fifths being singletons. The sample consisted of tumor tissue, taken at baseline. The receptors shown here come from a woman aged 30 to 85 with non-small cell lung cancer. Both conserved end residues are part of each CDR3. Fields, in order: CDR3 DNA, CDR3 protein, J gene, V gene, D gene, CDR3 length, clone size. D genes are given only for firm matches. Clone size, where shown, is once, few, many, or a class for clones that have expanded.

CDR3nt: TGTGCCAGCAGTCAGAGATTTAGCTCCTACAATGAGCAGTTCTTC
CDR3aa: CASSQRFSSYNEQFF
j_gene: TRBJ2-1
v_gene: TRBV6-6
d_gene: -
len: 15
abundance: -

CDR3nt: TGTGCCAGCAGCTTACGAGCGGGGGCGGCGAACATTCAGTACTTC
CDR3aa: CASSLRAGAANIQYF
j_gene: TRBJ2-4
v_gene: TRBV7-9
d_gene: TRBD2
len: 15
abundance: -

CDR3nt: TGTGCCAGCAGCTTAGGGATGGGGCTGAACACTGAAGCTTTCTTT
CDR3aa: CASSLGMGLNTEAFF
j_gene: TRBJ1-1
v_gene: TRBV7-6
d_gene: -
len: 15
abundance: -

CDR3nt: TGTGCCAGCCGGGGCACACGGGGTACAGCGGAGACCCAGTACTTC
CDR3aa: CASRGTRGTAETQYF
j_gene: TRBJ2-5
v_gene: TRBV2
d_gene: -
len: 15
abundance: -

CDR3nt: TGTGCCAGTAGTTCAGGGGCCGGTGAAAAACTGTTTTTT
CDR3aa: CASSSGAGEKLFF
j_gene: TRBJ1-4
v_gene: TRBV19
d_gene: -
len: 13
abundance: -

CDR3nt: TGTGCCAGCAGCTTAATTGGGGACACCGGGGAGCTGTTTTTT
CDR3aa: CASSLIGDTGELFF
j_gene: TRBJ2-2
v_gene: TRBV7-8
d_gene: -
len: 14
abundance: once

CDR3nt: TGTGCCAGCTCTTTCGGGACCACCTACGAGCAGTACTTC
CDR3aa: CASSFGTTYEQYF
j_gene: TRBJ2-7
v_gene: TRBV18
d_gene: -
len: 13
abundance: -

CDR3nt: TGTGCCAGCAGATTGACAGGGGGGGGACAAGAGACCCAGTACTTC
CDR3aa: CASRLTGGGQETQYF
j_gene: TRBJ2-5
v_gene: TRBV7-8
d_gene: TRBD1
len: 15
abundance: -

CDR3nt: TGTGCCAGCAGCGTTAGCGGGAGGTGGACAGATACGCAGTATTTT
CDR3aa: CASSVSGRWTDTQYF
j_gene: TRBJ2-3
v_gene: TRBV9
d_gene: TRBD2
len: 15
abundance: -

CDR3nt: TGCGCCAGCAGCCAAGAGCCCGGGACCCTCTCCTACGAGCAGTACTTC
CDR3aa: CASSQEPGTLSYEQYF
j_gene: TRBJ2-7
v_gene: TRBV4-1
d_gene: -
len: 16
abundance: -

CDR3nt: TGTGCCAGCAGCTTTGGGTTGACAGATACGCAGTATTTT
CDR3aa: CASSFGLTDTQYF
j_gene: TRBJ2-3
v_gene: TRBV7-3
d_gene: -
len: 13
abundance: -

CDR3nt: TGTGCCAGCAGCTTAGTGGTGGGGAACTACGAGCAGTACTTC
CDR3aa: CASSLVVGNYEQYF
j_gene: TRBJ2-7
v_gene: TRBV7-8
d_gene: -
len: 14
abundance: -

CDR3nt: TGCGCCAGCGGACACGACAGGGGGCTGGGTAATGAAAAACTGTTTTTT
CDR3aa: CASGHDRGLGNEKLFF
j_gene: TRBJ1-4
v_gene: TRBV4-1
d_gene: TRBD1
len: 16
abundance: once

CDR3nt: TGTGCCAGCAGTGAATGGTGGACAGGGGCTCGTGAAGCTTTCTTT
CDR3aa: CASSEWWTGAREAFF
j_gene: TRBJ1-1
v_gene: TRBV2
d_gene: TRBD1
len: 15
abundance: -

CDR3nt: TGTGCCAGCAACAGACAGGGTGGCAATCAGCCCCAGCATTTT
CDR3aa: CASNRQGGNQPQHF
j_gene: TRBJ1-5
v_gene: TRBV6-5
d_gene: TRBD1
len: 14
abundance: few

CDR3nt: TGTGCCAGCAGCCCCTATGAAGGGAGAGGGAATGAAAAACTGTTTTTT
CDR3aa: CASSPYEGRGNEKLFF
j_gene: TRBJ1-4
v_gene: TRBV9
d_gene: -
len: 16
abundance: -

CDR3nt: TGTGCCAGTAGTACCGACAGGGATCAGCCCCAGCATTTT
CDR3aa: CASSTDRDQPQHF
j_gene: TRBJ1-5
v_gene: TRBV19
d_gene: TRBD1
len: 13
abundance: -

CDR3nt: TGTGCCAGCAGCTTTTGGACTACCGGGGAGCTGTTTTTT
CDR3aa: CASSFWTTGELFF
j_gene: TRBJ2-2
v_gene: TRBV11-2
d_gene: -
len: 13
abundance: -

CDR3nt: TGCGCCAGCAGTGAACAGGGGACAGATACGCAGTATTTT
CDR3aa: CASSEQGTDTQYF
j_gene: TRBJ2-3
v_gene: TRBV10-2
d_gene: TRBD1
len: 13
abundance: -

CDR3nt: TGTGCCACCAGCGAGGGGGCGGGAGGACGGACAGATACGCAGTATTTT
CDR3aa: CATSEGAGGRTDTQYF
j_gene: TRBJ2-3
v_gene: TRBV15
d_gene: -
len: 16
abundance: -

CDR3nt: TGCAGCGTTGAAGATCGGACAGGGAGGATCGAGACCCAGTACTTC
CDR3aa: CSVEDRTGRIETQYF
j_gene: TRBJ2-5
v_gene: TRBV29-1
d_gene: TRBD1
len: 15
abundance: -

CDR3nt: TGTGCCATTTATACCCAGGGGGGCGCGAACTATGGCTACACCTTC
CDR3aa: CAIYTQGGANYGYTF
j_gene: TRBJ1-2
v_gene: TRBV10-3
d_gene: TRBD1
len: 15
abundance: medium-sized

CDR3nt: TGTGCCAGCATCACGGCCGGGGCCCCCGGGAACACTGAAGCTTTCTTT
CDR3aa: CASITAGAPGNTEAFF
j_gene: TRBJ1-1
v_gene: TRBV28
d_gene: -
len: 16
abundance: -

CDR3nt: TGTGCCAGCAGCCCTATCCAGGGAATGGGCTACGAGCAGTACTTC
CDR3aa: CASSPIQGMGYEQYF
j_gene: TRBJ2-7
v_gene: TRBV7-8
d_gene: -
len: 15
abundance: few

CDR3nt: TGCGCCAGCAGGACAGGGGTTGGGGCTAACTATGGCTACACCTTC
CDR3aa: CASRTGVGANYGYTF
j_gene: TRBJ1-2
v_gene: TRBV5-1
d_gene: TRBD1
len: 15
abundance: -

CDR3nt: TGTGCCAGCAGTTACAATGGGTTGAACACTGAAGCTTTCTTT
CDR3aa: CASSYNGLNTEAFF
j_gene: TRBJ1-1
v_gene: TRBV6-5
d_gene: -
len: 14
abundance: -

CDR3nt: TGTGCCAGCAGTTACTCGAACAGCTATGGCTACACCTTC
CDR3aa: CASSYSNSYGYTF
j_gene: TRBJ1-2
v_gene: TRBV6-5
d_gene: -
len: 13
abundance: -

CDR3nt: TGTGCCTGGAGAAAAGATGGACAGGGGCACGAGACCCAGTACTTC
CDR3aa: CAWRKDGQGHETQYF
j_gene: TRBJ2-5
v_gene: TRBV30
d_gene: TRBD1
len: 15
abundance: few

CDR3nt: TGTGCCAGCAAGGTACAGGGGAGCACTGAAGCTTTCTTT
CDR3aa: CASKVQGSTEAFF
j_gene: TRBJ1-1
v_gene: TRBV27
d_gene: TRBD1
len: 13
abundance: -

CDR3nt: TGTGCCAGCAGCCTATACTTCGAGTCACCCCTCCACTTT
CDR3aa: CASSLYFESPLHF
j_gene: TRBJ1-6
v_gene: TRBV7-2
d_gene: -
len: 13
abundance: -

CDR3nt: TGTGCCAGCAGCTTGGGGGAATCGAACACCGGGGAGCTGTTTTTT
CDR3aa: CASSLGESNTGELFF
j_gene: TRBJ2-2
v_gene: TRBV11-2
d_gene: -
len: 15
abundance: -

CDR3nt: TGTGCCAGCAGCTTCCAACAGGGGTTCGAGCAGTACTTC
CDR3aa: CASSFQQGFEQYF
j_gene: TRBJ2-7
v_gene: TRBV9
d_gene: TRBD1
len: 13
abundance: medium-sized

CDR3nt: TGTGCCAGCAGTGGGACAGAACCCTATCAGCCCCAGCATTTT
CDR3aa: CASSGTEPYQPQHF
j_gene: TRBJ1-5
v_gene: TRBV2
d_gene: -
len: 14
abundance: few

CDR3nt: TGTGCCAGTAGTTTACCAACAGGTTCGAACACTGAAGCTTTCTTT
CDR3aa: CASSLPTGSNTEAFF
j_gene: TRBJ1-1
v_gene: TRBV19
d_gene: -
len: 15
abundance: -

CDR3nt: TGTGCCAGCAGTTACGGGTACAATTATGGCTACACCTTC
CDR3aa: CASSYGYNYGYTF
j_gene: TRBJ1-2
v_gene: TRBV6-5
d_gene: -
len: 13
abundance: -

CDR3nt: TGTGCCAGCAGTCACTCCTGGACAGGCTCCTACGAGCAGTACTTC
CDR3aa: CASSHSWTGSYEQYF
j_gene: TRBJ2-7
v_gene: TRBV27
d_gene: TRBD1
len: 15
abundance: few

CDR3nt: TGCGCCAGCAGCTTGGGGACTAGCGGCCATGTGACCCAGTACTTC
CDR3aa: CASSLGTSGHVTQYF
j_gene: TRBJ2-5
v_gene: TRBV5-1
d_gene: TRBD2
len: 15
abundance: once

CDR3nt: TGCAGCGTTGTACTAGCGGGGAATGAGCAGTTCTTC
CDR3aa: CSVVLAGNEQFF
j_gene: TRBJ2-1
v_gene: TRBV29-1
d_gene: TRBD2
len: 12
abundance: few

CDR3nt: TGTGCCAGCAGTTTATCCAGGGGGCGGGATACGCAGTATTTT
CDR3aa: CASSLSRGRDTQYF
j_gene: TRBJ2-3
v_gene: TRBV27
d_gene: TRBD1
len: 14
abundance: -

CDR3nt: TGCAGCGTTGAAGGGGGGCGGGAGGGCCAAGTGGCGCAGTATTTT
CDR3aa: CSVEGGREGQVAQYF
j_gene: TRBJ2-3
v_gene: TRBV29-1
d_gene: TRBD2
len: 15
abundance: -

CDR3nt: TGTGCCAGCAGTTCTCAAATTATCGGGGGCAATCAGCCCCAGCATTTT
CDR3aa: CASSSQIIGGNQPQHF
j_gene: TRBJ1-5
v_gene: TRBV28
d_gene: -
len: 16
abundance: once

CDR3nt: TGTGCCAGCAGCCCTGGAGGTTCCGAGCAGTACTTC
CDR3aa: CASSPGGSEQYF
j_gene: TRBJ2-7
v_gene: TRBV5-6
d_gene: -
len: 12
abundance: -

CDR3nt: TGTGCCAGCAGCCTTGGAGGGGGCTACACCTTC
CDR3aa: CASSLGGGYTF
j_gene: TRBJ1-2
v_gene: TRBV11-2
d_gene: -
len: 11
abundance: -